The 16 T cell receptor beta chains below were found in one sample sequenced in a study of pediatric ulcerative colitis. Rectal tissue came from one to two pinch biopsies taken at colonoscopy. The data were produced by immunoSEQ multiplex PCR, yet TCRdb's version contains in-frame clones alone and is incomplete. The repertoire has over 15,000 clones, over 65% of them found once; the top ten carry roughly 6.6%. Sequenced sample: gut tissue. These receptors were collected from a boy aged 10-17 years with moderate ulcerative colitis.

V usage is TRBV19 and J usage is TRBJ2-1; no clear D gene. There are 13 residues in the CDR3. V dropped 5 bases and J dropped 8 bases, with 13 bases sitting between them. Germline assignment: CDR1 LNHDA and CDR2 SQIVND (reference sequence). CDR3 region: CASSFRTRYEQFF. CDR3 in DNA: TGTGCCAGTAGTTTCCGAACCCGATATGAGCAGTTCTTC. Full variable domain (rest looked up from reference TRBV19 and TRBJ2-1): DGGITQSPKYLFRKEGQNVTLSCEQNLNHDAMYWYRQDPGQGLRLIYYSQIVNDFQKGDIAEGYSVSREKKESFPLTVTSAQKNPTAFYLCASSFRTRYEQFFGPGTRLTVL.

This chain links TRBV29-1 with TRBJ2-7; tentative D call: TRBD1 (6 bases). Trimming pared 7 bases from V and 5 bases from J, leaving 18 bases between. There are 13 residues in the CDR3. CDR1 SQVTM and CDR2 ANQGSEA come from the germline V gene. CDR3 in amino acids: CSAKLTGIDEQYF. In DNA form, the CDR3 reads TGCAGCGCGAAGTTAACAGGGATTGACGAGCAGTACTTC.

There are a few counts of this clone. The chain has TRBV29-1 and TRBJ2-2; D call uncertain. Germline assignment: CDR1 SQVTM and CDR2 ANQGSEA. Trimming cost V 7 bases and J 2 bases, with 8 bases left between them. The CDR3 contains 12 residues. The CDR3 here is CSGDTNTGELFF. The CDR3 DNA follows: TGCAGCGGAGATACCAACACCGGGGAGCTGTTTTTT.

This rearrangement joins TRBV18 to TRBJ1-1; D is possibly TRBD1 (5 bases). The CDR3 is 15 amino acids. V was trimmed by 6 bases and J by 3 bases, leaving 17 bases between them. CDR1 KGHSH and CDR2 LQKENI come from the germline V gene. CDR3 sequence: CASSPNVQDYTEAFF. CDR3 nucleotide sequence: TGTGCCAGCTCGCCCAATGTACAGGATTACACTGAAGCTTTCTTT.

Judged by abundance, this clone is medium-sized. This rearrangement joins TRBV7-8 to TRBJ1-1, with D tentatively TRBD1 (5 bases). Germline values: CDR1 SGHVS, CDR2 FQNEAQ. Trimming cost V 6 bases and J 0 bases, with 11 bases left between them. This CDR3 has 14 amino acids. CDR3 nucleotides: TGTGCCAGCAGGGGGGGGTCGGTGAACACTGAAGCTTTCTTT. This encodes CASRGGSVNTEAFF.

This chain joins TRBV18 and TRBJ2-5, with 7 positions matching TRBD2. Trimming removed 1 base from V and 1 base from J; junction bases left unmatched: 3. From germline, CDR1 is KGHSH and CDR2 LQKENI. This CDR3 region has 15 residues. CDR3 coding DNA: TGTGCCAGCTCACCACGGGACTACATCCAAGAGACCCAGTACTTC. It is translated as CASSPRDYIQETQYF. Full variable domain (outside the CDR3, taken from reference TRBV18 and TRBJ2-5): NAGVMQNPRHLVRRRGQEARLRCSPMKGHSHVYWYRQLPEEGLKFMVYLQKENIIDESGMPKERFSAEFPKEGPSILRIQQVVRGDSAAYFCASSPRDYIQETQYFGPGTRLLVL.

V gene TRBV5-4 combines with J gene TRBJ1-2, with TRBD1 identical over 11 bases. Looked up from germline, CDR1 is SGHNT and CDR2 is YYREEE (reference sequence). The CDR3 totals 16 residues. The junction had 8 bases not matched to a gene; V was cut back by 3 bases and J by 4 bases. CDR3 protein: CASSYPGQGVVYGYTF. The CDR3 region has the DNA TGTGCCAGCAGCTATCCGGGACAGGGGGTGGTCTATGGCTACACCTTC.

The chain recombines TRBV10-2 with TRBJ2-3; D may be TRBD1 or TRBD2 (6 bases each). This CDR3 has 14 residues. Germline lookup yields CDR1 WSHSY and CDR2 SAAADI. Trimming left V 0 bases short and J 5 bases short, with 9 bases between. The DNA for the CDR3 is TGCGCCAGCAGTGAGTCCGGGGGCCGAGATACGCAGTATTTT. Its protein product is CASSESGGRDTQYF.

This chain uses TRBV15 with TRBJ2-5; 11 nucleotides agree with TRBD2. The CDR3 spans 16 residues. Looked up from germline, CDR1 is LNHNV and CDR2 is YYDKDF (reference sequence). The junction had 8 bases not matched to a gene; V was cut back by 3 bases and J by 5 bases. Written as DNA, the CDR3 is TGTGCCACCAGCAGGCCCCTAGCGGGAGGTTTGGAGACCCAGTACTTC. Encoded protein: CATSRPLAGGLETQYF. The entire variable domain, with the rest obtained from reference TRBV15 and TRBJ2-5, is as follows: DAMVIQNPRYQVTQFGKPVTLSCSQTLNHNVMYWYQQKSSQAPKLLFHYYDKDFNNEADTPDNFQSRRPNTSFCFLDIRSPGLGDTAMYLCATSRPLAGGLETQYFGPGTRLLVL.

This clone was observed a few times. This chain uses TRBV10-1 with TRBJ1-2, with a weak D call TRBD1 (5 bases). Per the germline V gene, CDR1 is WNHNN and CDR2 is SYGVQD (reference sequence). V lost 2 bases and J lost 5, with 12 bases in between. The CDR3 length is 14 residues. CDR3 sequence: CASSETGTPYGYTF. In nucleotides, the CDR3 is TGCGCCAGCAGTGAGACCGGGACCCCTTATGGCTACACCTTC.

The chain employs TRBV11-3 and TRBJ2-3, with D uncertain. Trimming cost V 5 bases and J 4 bases, with 7 bases left between them. This CDR3 contains 12 residues. CDR1 is SGHNT and CDR2 is YENEEA in the germline V gene. CDR3 region: CASSGYSDTQYF. DNA of the CDR3: TGTGCCAGCAGCGGATATTCAGATACGCAGTATTTT.

The chain recombines TRBV7-8 with TRBJ2-3; 9 nucleotides agree with TRBD1. CDR1 and CDR2 from the germline V gene are SGHVS and FQNEAQ. The V gene end was trimmed by 2 bases and the J gene end by 1 base; junction bases not matched to a gene: 7. This CDR3 has 17 amino acids. The CDR3 nucleotides are TGTGCCAGCAGCTTATTGTTACGGACAGGGGGCACAGATACGCAGTATTTT. This codes for CASSLLLRTGGTDTQYF.

The chain couples TRBV5-6 to TRBJ2-5, with D unclear. TRBJ2-7 matches the DNA end more closely, so the J call is doubtful. CDR3 size: 12 residues. Germline values: CDR1 SGHDT, CDR2 YYEEEE. The CDR3 region is CASSFWAYEQYF. In nucleotides, the CDR3 is TGTGCCAGCAGCTTCTGGGCTTACGAGCAGTACTTC.

The rearrangement uses TRBV15 and TRBJ1-5, with unresolved D. The CDR3 loop spans 14 amino acids. Trimming left V 5 bases short and J 5 bases short, with 13 bases between. Germline V gene lookup returns CDR1 LNHNV and CDR2 YYDKDF (reference sequence). The CDR3 spells CATSVPNKHQPQHF. The CDR3 DNA reads TGTGCCACCAGCGTCCCAAACAAGCATCAGCCCCAGCATTTT.

In its sample, this clone was seen a few times. V is TRBV19 and J is TRBJ1-2, with D unclear. The germline CDR1 and CDR2 sequences are LNHDA and SQIVND (reference sequence). This CDR3 region has 12 residues. Trimming left V 8 bases short and J 4 bases short, with 11 bases between. CDR3 residues: CASGVGSYGYTF. The CDR3 DNA reads TGTGCCAGTGGAGTCGGCAGCTATGGCTACACCTTC.

This sequence joins TRBV18 and TRBJ1-1; TRBD1 is a possible D gene (6 bases). V was pared by 8 bases and J by 5 bases, with 12 bases between. Germline CDR1 reads KGHSH; CDR2 reads LQKENI. The CDR3 is 12 amino acids. CDR3 bases: TGTGCCAGCGCCCAGGGGAGGACTGAAGCTTTCTTT. Protein sequence: CASAQGRTEAFF.